The 17 T cell receptor beta chains below all came from one sample that was sequenced in a study of T cells in tumors after PD-1 blockade. Profiling relied on immunoSEQ multiplex PCR, and the TCRdb table lists in-frame clones only, not all of them. The sample has 20,000 to 25,000 clones, roughly 85% seen once. This material consisted of PBMCs, taken after anti-PD-1 treatment. The origin of the receptors is a human donor with basal cell carcinoma.

The CDR3 region has the DNA TGTGCCAGCAGCCGGGGGCAGGGGGGATATTCACCCCTCCACTTT. As protein: CASSRGQGGYSPLHF. This chain connects TRBV7-6 to TRBJ1-6; 7 bases agree with TRBD1. CDR3 length equals 15 residues. The germline V gene has CDR1 SGHVS and CDR2 FNYEAQ. Germline trimming cut 5 bases from V and 8 bases from J; bases unmatched to any gene: 9.

This CDR3 reads CAWGGLRANYGYTF. CDR3 nucleotides: TGTGCCTGGGGTGGACTGCGAGCTAACTATGGCTACACCTTC. The chain links TRBV30 to TRBJ1-2; D remains unclear. Between the trimmed V and J ends, which lost 5 bases and 0 bases, there was a span of 13 bases. The CDR3 length is 14 residues. In germline, CDR1 is GTSNPN, CDR2 SVGIG (reference sequence). Full variable domain (outside the CDR3, taken from reference TRBV30 and TRBJ1-2): SQTIHQWPATLVQPVGSPLSLECTVEGTSNPNLYWYRQAAGRGLQLLFYSVGIGQISSEVPQNLSASRPQDRQFILSSKKLLLSDSGFYLCAWGGLRANYGYTFGSGTRLTVV.

The chain combines TRBV5-1 with TRBJ1-1; the D is unclear. CDR1 SGHRS and CDR2 YFSETQ come from the germline V gene. The length of the CDR3 is 14 residues. V dropped 4 bases and J dropped 2 bases, with 12 bases sitting between them. The CDR3 DNA reads as TGCGCCAGCAGCCCAAAAGCAGCTAACACTGAAGCTTTCTTT. Translated, it gives CASSPKAANTEAFF.

The CDR3 region is CASRPVWDRVGNTIYF. The CDR3 DNA is TGTGCCAGCAGACCTGTTTGGGACAGGGTCGGAAACACCATATATTTT. The genes are TRBV6-2 or TRBV6-3 and TRBJ1-3; 9 bases agree with TRBD1. The CDR3 length is 16 residues. The germline V gene has CDR1 MNHEY and CDR2 SVGEGT. V shed 6 bases, J shed 4 bases, and the junction held 10 bases outside the gene matches.

The J gene is TRBJ1-3, the V gene TRBV18; D not certain. Germline CDR1 KGHSH, CDR2 LQKENI. Trimming took 0 bases from V and 8 from J, leaving 11 bases between them. This CDR3 comprises 14 residues. This CDR3 is CASSPPGSIDTIYF. The CDR3, as DNA: TGTGCCAGCTCACCACCAGGGTCGATAGACACCATATATTTT.

V usage is TRBV12-3 or TRBV12-4 and J usage is TRBJ2-7; possible D gene TRBD2, 5 bases. The length of the CDR3 is 12 residues. The germline V and J ends were trimmed by 4 bases and 4 bases, with 8 bases remaining between them. The CDR3 DNA reads as TGTGCCAGCAGTTCCCGGGGTTACGAGCAGTACTTC. Protein product: CASSSRGYEQYF.

This clone appeared a few times. The chain has TRBV19 and TRBJ1-1, with D maybe TRBD1 (5 bases). V lost 5 bases to trimming and J lost 1 base, with 11 bases between them. This CDR3 comprises 14 residues. In germline, CDR1 is LNHDA, CDR2 SQIVND (reference sequence). The CDR3 bases are TGTGCCAGTAGTGAGGGGACGCGGAACACTGAAGCTTTCTTT. Translated, it gives CASSEGTRNTEAFF.

The rearrangement links TRBV15 to TRBJ1-5, with D maybe TRBD1 (5 bases). The ends were cut back, 0 bases at V and 3 bases at J, with 9 bases in the middle. The CDR3 runs 15 residues. Germline lookup yields CDR1 LNHNV and CDR2 YYDKDF (reference sequence). The CDR3 DNA reads TGTGCCACCAGCAGAGATGGGGGAGCCAATCAGCCCCAGCATTTT. Its protein is CATSRDGGANQPQHF.

V is TRBV6-5 and J is TRBJ1-3, with D maybe TRBD1 (6 bases). This CDR3 has 15 residues. V shed 5 bases and J shed 3 bases, with 14 bases lying between them. CDR1 and CDR2 (germline): MNHEY, SVGAGI. DNA for the CDR3: TGTGCCAGCAGTCCCGGACAGATTGGTGGAAACACCATATATTTT. This sequence encodes CASSPGQIGGNTIYF.

The chain combines TRBV19 with TRBJ1-2; D not certain. Between the trimmed V and J ends, which lost 5 bases and 2 bases, there was a span of 9 bases. Germline CDR1 LNHDA, CDR2 SQIVND (reference sequence). CDR3 size: 13 residues. The CDR3 coding sequence is TGTGCCAGTAGTCGGGCCTACAACTATGGCTACACCTTC. Protein product: CASSRAYNYGYTF.

CDR3 nucleotide sequence: TGCAGCGTCGGACAGTCCTCCTACGAGCAGTACTTC. It codes for CSVGQSSYEQYF. V is TRBV29-1 and J is TRBJ2-7, with D possibly TRBD1 on 6 matching bases. The CDR3 loop spans 12 amino acids. Deletions cut 6 bases from V and 0 bases from J, with 9 bases between. Germline V gene lookup returns CDR1 SQVTM and CDR2 ANQGSEA.

This sequence joins TRBV7-2 and TRBJ2-2, with TRBD2 as a possible D gene (5 bases). V was cut by 1 base and J by 7 bases, with 10 bases left in between. The V gene's germline CDR1 is SGHTA and CDR2 FQGNSA. The CDR3 runs to 14 residues. The CDR3 DNA is TGTGCCAGCAGCTTAGGAGGGTTCGGCGGGGAGCTGTTTTTT. Its protein product is CASSLGGFGGELFF.

The J gene is TRBJ2-5, the V gene TRBV10-3, with D tentatively TRBD2 (5 bases). There are 16 residues in the CDR3. V lost 2 bases and J lost 5, with 18 bases in between. CDR1 is ENHRY and CDR2 is SYGVKD in the germline V gene. The CDR3 loop is CAISEPPVDSKETQYF. The CDR3 bases are TGTGCCATCAGTGAGCCCCCCGTGGACTCGAAGGAGACCCAGTACTTC.

The rearrangement uses TRBV19 and TRBJ1-3; D is unresolved. Germline V gene data show CDR1 as LNHDA and CDR2 as SQIVND (reference sequence). The CDR3 length is 14 residues. Trimming took 8 bases from V and 0 from J, leaving 11 bases between them. The CDR3 DNA reads TGTGCCAGTTTTGACATCAGCTCTGGAAACACCATATATTTT. Amino acids: CASFDISSGNTIYF. Together with reference TRBV19 and TRBJ1-3, the CDR3 gives the full variable domain: DGGITQSPKYLFRKEGQNVTLSCEQNLNHDAMYWYRQDPGQGLRLIYYSQIVNDFQKGDIAEGYSVSREKKESFPLTVTSAQKNPTAFYLCASFDISSGNTIYFGEGSWLTVV.

The gene calls are TRBV3-1 (or the pseudogene TRBV3-2) and TRBJ1-1; 9 bases are a match to TRBD1. The V gene end was trimmed by 5 bases and the J gene end by 3 bases; junction bases not matched to a gene: 7. CDR3 length: 15 residues. Germline-derived CDR1 and CDR2 are LGHDT and YNNKEL (reference sequence). The DNA for the CDR3 is TGTGCCAGCAGCTCCGACAGGGGGTGGGACACTGAAGCTTTCTTT. Amino acid sequence: CASSSDRGWDTEAFF.

The DNA of the CDR3 is TGTGCCAGCAGCCAAGATCGACGCAGAAGGTATAATTCACCCCTCCACTTT. This sequence encodes CASSQDRRRRYNSPLHF. The chain couples TRBV3-1 (or the pseudogene TRBV3-2) to TRBJ1-6; no clear D gene. Germline values: CDR1 LGHDT, CDR2 YNNKEL (reference sequence). The germline V and J ends were trimmed by 0 bases and 4 bases, with 13 bases remaining between them. CDR3 length equals 17 residues.

The chain couples TRBV4-1 to TRBJ2-7, with D unclear. V lost 0 bases to trimming and J lost 3 bases, with 15 bases between them. The CDR3 runs to 16 residues. Germline CDR1 reads MGHRA; CDR2 reads YSYEKL. CDR3 sequence reads: CASSQEASRVGYEQYF. The CDR3 DNA follows: TGCGCCAGCAGCCAAGAGGCGTCTAGAGTCGGCTACGAGCAGTACTTC.